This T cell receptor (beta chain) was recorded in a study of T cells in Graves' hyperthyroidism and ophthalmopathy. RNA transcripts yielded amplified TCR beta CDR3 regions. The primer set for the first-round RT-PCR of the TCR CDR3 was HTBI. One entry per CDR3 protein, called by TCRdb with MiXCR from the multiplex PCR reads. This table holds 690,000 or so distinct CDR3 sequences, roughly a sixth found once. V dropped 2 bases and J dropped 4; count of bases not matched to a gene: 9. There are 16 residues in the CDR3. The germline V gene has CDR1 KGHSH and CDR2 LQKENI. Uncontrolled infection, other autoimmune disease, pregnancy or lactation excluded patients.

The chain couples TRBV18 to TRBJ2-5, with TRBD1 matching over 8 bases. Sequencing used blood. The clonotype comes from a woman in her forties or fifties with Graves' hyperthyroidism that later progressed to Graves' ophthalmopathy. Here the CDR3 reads CASSPSRTGWVETQYF. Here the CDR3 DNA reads TGTGCCAGCTCACCATCCCGGACAGGGTGGGTAGAGACCCAGTACTTC.